These T cell receptor beta chains were read from a single sample in a study of blood T cell repertoires in COVID-19. Clones were sequenced by immunoSEQ multiplex PCR, and TCRdb holds only the in-frame ones, with some missing. The data contain approximately 59,000 clones, about 83% of them singletons. The sequenced sample consisted of peripheral blood. Receptors originate from a man aged 35 to 55 with active COVID-19. Both conserved end residues are part of each CDR3. D genes are given only for firm matches. Expanded clones get a size class; other rows say once, few or many, or leave the size out.

d_gene: -
abundance: -
j_gene: TRBJ2-7
v_gene: TRBV4-1
CDR3aa: CASSQGGGRSRSYEQYF
CDR3nt: TGCGCCAGCAGCCAAGGGGGAGGCCGGAGTCGATCCTACGAGCAGTACTTC

d_gene: -
abundance: -
j_gene: TRBJ2-1
v_gene: TRBV7-3
CDR3aa: CASSLKTSNEQFF
CDR3nt: TGTGCCAGCAGCTTAAAAACTTCCAATGAGCAGTTCTTC

d_gene: TRBD2
abundance: -
j_gene: TRBJ2-7
v_gene: TRBV28
CDR3aa: CASSPTSGRQYEQYF
CDR3nt: TGTGCCAGCAGTCCGACTAGCGGGAGGCAGTACGAGCAGTACTTC

d_gene: -
abundance: -
j_gene: TRBJ2-7
v_gene: TRBV6-5
CDR3aa: CASRRAQDSNYEQYF
CDR3nt: TGTGCCAGCAGAAGAGCCCAGGACAGCAACTACGAGCAGTACTTC

d_gene: TRBD1
abundance: few
j_gene: TRBJ2-1
v_gene: TRBV4-1
CDR3aa: CASSDRGAYNEQFF
CDR3nt: TGCGCCAGTTCTGACAGGGGCGCCTACAATGAGCAGTTCTTC

d_gene: -
abundance: -
j_gene: TRBJ1-5
v_gene: TRBV19
CDR3aa: CASSMWDIHSNQPQHF
CDR3nt: TGTGCCAGTAGTATGTGGGACATTCATAGCAATCAGCCCCAGCATTTT

d_gene: -
abundance: -
j_gene: TRBJ2-1
v_gene: TRBV11-3
CDR3aa: CASSADFSSYNEQFF
CDR3nt: TGTGCCAGCAGCGCGGACTTCAGCTCCTACAATGAGCAGTTCTTC

d_gene: TRBD1
abundance: -
j_gene: TRBJ1-1
v_gene: TRBV6-6
CDR3aa: CASRTGQGAVTEAFF
CDR3nt: TGTGCCAGCAGGACGGGGCAGGGGGCGGTCACTGAAGCTTTCTTT

d_gene: -
abundance: -
j_gene: TRBJ2-7
v_gene: TRBV7-2
CDR3aa: CASSLEAWDEQYF
CDR3nt: TGTGCCAGCAGCTTAGAAGCGTGGGACGAGCAGTACTTC

d_gene: TRBD1
abundance: few
j_gene: TRBJ1-2
v_gene: TRBV9
CDR3aa: CASSAGTGHRTF
CDR3nt: TGTGCCAGCAGCGCCGGGACAGGACATAGGACCTTC

d_gene: -
abundance: -
j_gene: TRBJ2-1
v_gene: TRBV6-4
CDR3aa: CASSQRWGVGNEQFF
CDR3nt: TGTGCCAGCAGTCAGCGTTGGGGGGTAGGCAATGAGCAGTTCTTC

d_gene: TRBD2
abundance: -
j_gene: TRBJ2-3
v_gene: TRBV7-3
CDR3aa: CASSLGAGVQDTQYF
CDR3nt: TGTGCCAGCAGCTTAGGAGCGGGAGTACAAGATACGCAGTATTTT

d_gene: TRBD2
abundance: -
j_gene: TRBJ2-7
v_gene: TRBV11-2
CDR3aa: CASSSIQPGTSAYEQYF
CDR3nt: TGTGCCAGCAGTTCAATCCAACCCGGGACTAGCGCCTACGAGCAGTACTTC

d_gene: TRBD1
abundance: -
j_gene: TRBJ1-2
v_gene: TRBV19
CDR3aa: CASSTTGPRGPNYGYTF
CDR3nt: TGTGCCAGTAGTACGACAGGGCCTCGAGGTCCGAACTATGGCTACACCTTC

d_gene: -
abundance: few
j_gene: TRBJ2-2
v_gene: TRBV18
CDR3aa: CASSYLTGELFF
CDR3nt: TGTGCCAGCTCGTACCTAACCGGGGAGCTGTTTTTT

d_gene: TRBD2
abundance: -
j_gene: TRBJ2-7
v_gene: TRBV28
CDR3aa: CASSLVAGLYEQYF
CDR3nt: TGTGCCAGCAGTTTAGTAGCGGGATTATACGAGCAGTACTTC

d_gene: -
abundance: -
j_gene: TRBJ2-7
v_gene: TRBV27
CDR3aa: CASKPQGSYEQYF
CDR3nt: TGTGCCAGCAAACCCCAGGGTTCCTACGAGCAGTACTTC

d_gene: TRBD1
abundance: -
j_gene: TRBJ2-7
v_gene: TRBV27
CDR3aa: CASSGQGAPFGKQYF
CDR3nt: TGTGCCAGCAGTGGACAGGGAGCCCCTTTCGGCAAGCAGTACTTC

d_gene: TRBD1
abundance: few
j_gene: TRBJ1-2
v_gene: TRBV5-6
CDR3aa: CASTETGGSDINYGYTF
CDR3nt: TGTGCCAGCACCGAAACAGGGGGATCAGATATTAACTATGGCTACACCTTC

d_gene: -
abundance: -
j_gene: TRBJ2-7
v_gene: TRBV10-2
CDR3aa: CASSPEEGARAYEQYF
CDR3nt: TGCGCCAGCAGTCCCGAAGAAGGGGCAAGAGCCTACGAGCAGTACTTC

d_gene: -
abundance: few
j_gene: TRBJ1-3
v_gene: TRBV7-9
CDR3aa: CASGGGVGSGNTIYF
CDR3nt: TGTGCCAGCGGTGGAGGTGTTGGCTCTGGAAACACCATATATTTT

d_gene: TRBD1
abundance: -
j_gene: TRBJ1-2
v_gene: TRBV6-5
CDR3aa: CASSSLGTDYGYTF
CDR3nt: TGTGCCAGCAGTTCCCTCGGGACAGATTATGGCTACACCTTC

d_gene: TRBD1
abundance: -
j_gene: TRBJ2-5
v_gene: TRBV2
CDR3aa: CASSQDRGRETQYF
CDR3nt: TGTGCCAGCAGTCAAGACAGGGGGCGAGAGACCCAGTACTTC

d_gene: -
abundance: medium-sized
j_gene: TRBJ2-1
v_gene: TRBV4-2
CDR3aa: CASSQPAYHEQFF
CDR3nt: TGTGCCAGCAGCCAGCCCGCCTACCATGAGCAGTTCTTC

d_gene: -
abundance: -
j_gene: TRBJ2-2
v_gene: TRBV3-1/TRBV3-2
CDR3aa: CASSQAVAANTGELFF
CDR3nt: TGTGCCAGCAGCCAAGCGGTAGCGGCGAACACCGGGGAGCTGTTTTTT

d_gene: TRBD2
abundance: once
j_gene: TRBJ2-7
v_gene: TRBV28
CDR3aa: CASHVSGASSYEQYF
CDR3nt: TGTGCCAGCCACGTTAGCGGGGCCAGCTCCTACGAGCAGTACTTC

d_gene: TRBD1
abundance: -
j_gene: TRBJ1-6
v_gene: TRBV10-3
CDR3aa: CAISDPDRSSYNSPLHF
CDR3nt: TGTGCCATCAGTGATCCGGACAGGAGCTCCTATAATTCACCCCTCCACTTT

d_gene: -
abundance: -
j_gene: TRBJ2-7
v_gene: TRBV6-5
CDR3aa: CASSSFQGGEQYF
CDR3nt: TGTGCCAGCAGTTCCTTTCAGGGGGGCGAGCAGTACTTC

d_gene: -
abundance: -
j_gene: TRBJ1-2
v_gene: TRBV28
CDR3aa: CAMTSRAGGYTF
CDR3nt: TGTGCGATGACATCGCGGGCGGGTGGCTACACCTTC

d_gene: -
abundance: -
j_gene: TRBJ1-5
v_gene: TRBV6-5
CDR3aa: CASSQGSWQPQHF
CDR3nt: TGTGCCAGCAGTCAGGGGTCTTGGCAGCCCCAGCATTTT

d_gene: -
abundance: -
j_gene: TRBJ2-7
v_gene: TRBV6-5
CDR3aa: CASSWTGTRWEQYF
CDR3nt: TGTGCCAGCTCCTGGACGGGGACTCGCTGGGAGCAGTACTTC

d_gene: -
abundance: -
j_gene: TRBJ1-2
v_gene: TRBV18
CDR3aa: CASSSSLGKSYGYTF
CDR3nt: TGTGCCAGCTCATCATCACTAGGGAAGAGCTATGGCTACACCTTC

d_gene: TRBD1
abundance: -
j_gene: TRBJ2-2
v_gene: TRBV30
CDR3aa: CAWSVDRFGQGVRELFF
CDR3nt: TGTGCCTGGAGTGTCGACAGATTCGGACAGGGTGTCAGGGAGCTGTTTTTT

d_gene: -
abundance: -
j_gene: TRBJ2-5
v_gene: TRBV3-1/TRBV3-2
CDR3aa: CASSQVPGQETQYF
CDR3nt: TGTGCCAGCAGCCAAGTCCCAGGCCAAGAGACCCAGTACTTC

d_gene: -
abundance: -
j_gene: TRBJ2-7
v_gene: TRBV20-1
CDR3aa: CSASTGYEQYF
CDR3nt: TGCAGTGCTAGCACCGGGTACGAGCAGTACTTC